This TCR beta chain emerged from a study of T-cell reconstitution after alpha-beta-depleted transplantation in children. Preparation of the TCRbeta library used unique molecular identifiers. MiXCR was run by TCRdb on the PCR reads, yielding one entry per CDR3 protein. Among around 960,000 distinct CDR3 sequences, roughly 31% were seen once, and the ten largest hold 28%. Overall study findings and caveats: Reported findings indicate that, about two months after transplant, alpha-beta T cells came from several hundred expanded clones, which were derived from non-depleted graft cells. A year post-transplant, T-cell counts and diversity derived mostly from newly produced T cells.

About this clonotype itself: The antigen remains unidentified.

The CDR3 spans 10 residues. V was cut by 8 bases and J by 6 bases, with 5 bases left in between. The source was PBMCs, mostly from graft donor cells, collected 360 days after TCRalphabeta/CD19-depleted stem cell transplant. The chain is built from TRBV12-3 or TRBV12-4 and TRBJ2-1; no clear D gene. The TCR sequence derives from a boy under three years old who had a stem cell transplant for SCID, so the T cells may come from the graft donor. The CDR3 nucleotides read TGTGCCAGCGGCCCCAATGAGCAGTTCTTC. It translates to CASGPNEQFF.